This T cell receptor (beta chain) comes out of a study of cytomegalovirus exposure and HLA in healthy donors. The overall study: Sequencing of 150 million to 200 million T cells in an earlier analysis found 90 million to 120 million unique TCR beta sequences. The study, taken as a whole, reports: Available immune exposure information covered CMV serostatus only.

With respect to this clone: Its matching antigen is unknown.

Trimming stripped 0 bases from V and 8 bases from J, with 11 bases between. Per germline, CDR1 SGHNT and CDR2 YYREEE (reference sequence). The CDR3 is made up of 14 amino acids. There were likely unrecorded immune exposures, though donors were nominally healthy when sampled. It was with 60 Vbeta and 13 Jbeta primers that the PCR ran. Per the original methods: In a later analysis, some 80 million unique TCR beta chains included roughly 11 million shared by two or more donors. Clones were sequenced by immunoSEQ multiplex PCR, and TCRdb holds only the in-frame ones, with some missing. The V and J calls and clone size are taken from that table; D and trimming were inferred from the DNA. The sample lists roughly 140,000 clones; 82% were seen once.

The V and J genes are TRBV5-4 and TRBJ1-4; D perhaps matches TRBD1 (5 bases). This TCR was recovered from a woman aged 45-65 years in good health and CMV-seropositive. Sequenced input: PBMCs. CDR3 sequence reads: CASSLEGAGEKLFF. The CDR3 DNA is TGTGCCAGCAGCTTGGAAGGGGCGGGAGAAAAACTGTTTTTT.